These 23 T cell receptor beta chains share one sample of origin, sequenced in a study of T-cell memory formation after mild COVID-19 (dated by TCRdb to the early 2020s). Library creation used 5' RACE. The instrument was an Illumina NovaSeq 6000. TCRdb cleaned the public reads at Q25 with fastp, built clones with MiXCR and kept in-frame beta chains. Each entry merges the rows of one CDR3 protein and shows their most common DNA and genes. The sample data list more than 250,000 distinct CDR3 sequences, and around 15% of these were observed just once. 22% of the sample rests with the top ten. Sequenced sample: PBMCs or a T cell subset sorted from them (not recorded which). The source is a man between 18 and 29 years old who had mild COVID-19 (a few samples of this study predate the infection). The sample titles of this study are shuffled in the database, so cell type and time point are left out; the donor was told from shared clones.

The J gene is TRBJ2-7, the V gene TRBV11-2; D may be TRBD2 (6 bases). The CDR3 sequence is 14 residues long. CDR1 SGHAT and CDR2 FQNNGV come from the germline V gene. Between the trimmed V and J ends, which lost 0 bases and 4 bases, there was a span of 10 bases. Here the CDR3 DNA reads TGTGCCAGCAGCTTAGATCCGGCGGGGTACGAGCAGTACTTC. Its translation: CASSLDPAGYEQYF.

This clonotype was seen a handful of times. The CDR3 region has the DNA TGCGGGCTAGCGGGATCCTACAATGAGCAGTTCTTC. This translates into CGLAGSYNEQFF. The V and J genes are TRBV20-1 and TRBJ2-1; 9 bases align to TRBD2. The germline V gene has CDR1 DFQATT and CDR2 SNEGSKA (reference sequence). CDR3 length: 12 amino acids.

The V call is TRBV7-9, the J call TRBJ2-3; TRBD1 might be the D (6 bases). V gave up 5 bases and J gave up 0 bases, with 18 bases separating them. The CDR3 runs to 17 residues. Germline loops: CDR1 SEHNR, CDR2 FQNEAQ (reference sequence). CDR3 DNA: TGTGCCAGCAGCCTAGGGGGTCGGACAGTGAGCACAGATACGCAGTATTTT. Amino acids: CASSLGGRTVSTDTQYF.

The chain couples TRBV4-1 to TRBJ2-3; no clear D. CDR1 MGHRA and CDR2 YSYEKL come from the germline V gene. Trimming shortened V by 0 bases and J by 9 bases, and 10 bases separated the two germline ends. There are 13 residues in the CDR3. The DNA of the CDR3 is TGCGCCAGCAGCCAAGAAGCTTTAAGGACGCAGTATTTT. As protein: CASSQEALRTQYF.

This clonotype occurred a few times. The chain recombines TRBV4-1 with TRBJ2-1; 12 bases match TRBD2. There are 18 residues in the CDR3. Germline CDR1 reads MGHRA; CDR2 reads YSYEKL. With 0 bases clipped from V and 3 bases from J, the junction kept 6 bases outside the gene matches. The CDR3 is CASSQERTSGVSYNEQFF. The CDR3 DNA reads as TGCGCCAGCAGCCAAGAGAGGACTAGCGGGGTAAGCTACAATGAGCAGTTCTTC.

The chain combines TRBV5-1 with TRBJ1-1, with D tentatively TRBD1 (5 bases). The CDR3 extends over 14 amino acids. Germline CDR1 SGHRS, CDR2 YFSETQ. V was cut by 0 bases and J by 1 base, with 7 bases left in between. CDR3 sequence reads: CASSLVRANTEAFF. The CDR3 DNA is TGCGCCAGCAGCTTGGTCAGGGCGAACACTGAAGCTTTCTTT.

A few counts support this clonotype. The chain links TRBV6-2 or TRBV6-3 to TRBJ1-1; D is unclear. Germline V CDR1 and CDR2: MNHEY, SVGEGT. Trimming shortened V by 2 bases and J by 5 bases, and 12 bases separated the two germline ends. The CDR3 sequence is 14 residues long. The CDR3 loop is CASSYTRGRTEAFF. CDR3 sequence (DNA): TGTGCCAGCAGTTACACCCGCGGGAGAACTGAAGCTTTCTTT.

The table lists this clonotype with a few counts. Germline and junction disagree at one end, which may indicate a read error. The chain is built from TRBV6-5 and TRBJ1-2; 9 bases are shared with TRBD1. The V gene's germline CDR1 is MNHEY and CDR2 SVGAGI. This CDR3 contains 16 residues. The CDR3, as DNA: TGTGCCAGCAGATACTCCATCCCGACAGGGGGTAAAGGCTACACCTTC. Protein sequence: CASRYSIPTGGKGYTF.

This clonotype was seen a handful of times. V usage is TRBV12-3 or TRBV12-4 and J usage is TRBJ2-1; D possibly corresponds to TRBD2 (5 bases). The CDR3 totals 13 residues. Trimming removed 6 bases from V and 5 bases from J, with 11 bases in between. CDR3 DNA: TGTGCCAGCAGCCCGGGGTTCAACAATGAGCAGTTCTTC. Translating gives CASSPGFNNEQFF.

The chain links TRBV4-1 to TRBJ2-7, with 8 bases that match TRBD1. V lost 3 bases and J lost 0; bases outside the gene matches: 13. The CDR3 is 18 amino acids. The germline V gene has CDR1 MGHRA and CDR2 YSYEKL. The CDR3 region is CASSHMGMDRVHSYEQYF. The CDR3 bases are TGCGCCAGCAGCCATATGGGGATGGACAGGGTCCACTCCTACGAGCAGTACTTC.

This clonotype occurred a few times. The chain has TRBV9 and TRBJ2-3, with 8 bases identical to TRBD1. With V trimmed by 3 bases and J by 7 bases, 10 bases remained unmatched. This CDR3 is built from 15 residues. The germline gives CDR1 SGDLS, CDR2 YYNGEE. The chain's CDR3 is CASSDRDRLLNTQYF. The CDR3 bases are TGTGCCAGCAGCGACCGGGACAGGCTCCTTAATACGCAGTATTTT.

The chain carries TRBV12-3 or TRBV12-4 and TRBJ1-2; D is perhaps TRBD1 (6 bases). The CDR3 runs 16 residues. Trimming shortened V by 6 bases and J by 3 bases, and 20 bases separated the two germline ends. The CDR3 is CASRKQGSRLYYGYTF. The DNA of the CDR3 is TGTGCCAGCAGGAAACAGGGTTCACGTTTGTACTATGGCTACACCTTC.

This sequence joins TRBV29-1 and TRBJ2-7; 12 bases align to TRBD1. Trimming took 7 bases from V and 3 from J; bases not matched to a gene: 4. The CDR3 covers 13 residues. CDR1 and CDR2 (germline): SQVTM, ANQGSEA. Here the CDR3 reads CSAGQGAGYEQYV. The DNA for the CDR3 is TGCAGCGCGGGACAGGGGGCCGGCTACGAGCAGTACGTC.

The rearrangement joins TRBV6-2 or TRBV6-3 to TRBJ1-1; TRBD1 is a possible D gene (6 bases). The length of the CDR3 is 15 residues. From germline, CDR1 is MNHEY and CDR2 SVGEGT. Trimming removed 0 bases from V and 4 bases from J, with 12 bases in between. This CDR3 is CASSYSGTQGTEAFF. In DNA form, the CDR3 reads TGTGCCAGCAGTTACTCCGGGACACAGGGCACTGAAGCTTTCTTT.

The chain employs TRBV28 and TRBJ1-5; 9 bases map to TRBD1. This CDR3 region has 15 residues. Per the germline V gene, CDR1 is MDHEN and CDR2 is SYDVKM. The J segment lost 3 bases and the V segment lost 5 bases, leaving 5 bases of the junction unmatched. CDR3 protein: CASSGQGSYNQPQHF. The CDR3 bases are TGTGCCAGCAGTGGACAGGGGAGCTACAATCAGCCCCAGCATTTT.

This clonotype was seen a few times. CDR3 DNA: TGTGCCAGCAGTGCACAGATGAACACTGAAGCTTTCTTT. Translated, it gives CASSAQMNTEAFF. The chain uses TRBV6-4 and TRBJ1-1; no reliable D call. V shed 4 bases and J shed 0 bases, with 6 bases lying between them. CDR1 is MRHNA and CDR2 is SNTAGT in the germline V gene. The CDR3 extends over 13 amino acids.

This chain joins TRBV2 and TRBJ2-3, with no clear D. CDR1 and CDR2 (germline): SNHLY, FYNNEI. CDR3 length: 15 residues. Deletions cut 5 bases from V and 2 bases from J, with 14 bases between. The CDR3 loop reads CASSPPPMDTDTQYF. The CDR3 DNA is TGTGCCAGCAGTCCTCCGCCTATGGACACAGATACGCAGTATTTT.

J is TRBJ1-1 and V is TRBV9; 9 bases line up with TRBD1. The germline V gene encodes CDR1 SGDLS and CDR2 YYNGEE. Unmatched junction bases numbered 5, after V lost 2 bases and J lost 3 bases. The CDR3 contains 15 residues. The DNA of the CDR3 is TGTGCCAGCAGCGTTACAGGGGGCATGGACACTGAAGCTTTCTTT. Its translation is CASSVTGGMDTEAFF.

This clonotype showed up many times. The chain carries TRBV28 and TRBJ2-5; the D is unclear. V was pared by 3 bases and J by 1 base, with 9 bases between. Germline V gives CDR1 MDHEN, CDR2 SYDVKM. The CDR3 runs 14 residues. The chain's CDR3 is CASSLSQAQETQYF. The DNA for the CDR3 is TGTGCCAGCAGTTTGTCCCAGGCCCAAGAGACCCAGTACTTC.

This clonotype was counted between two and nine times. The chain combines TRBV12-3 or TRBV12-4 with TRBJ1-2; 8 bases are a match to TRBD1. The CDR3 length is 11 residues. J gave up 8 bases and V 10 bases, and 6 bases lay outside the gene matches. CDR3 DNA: TGTGCCACCAACAGGGGGGGGGGCTACACCTTC. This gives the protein CATNRGGGYTF.

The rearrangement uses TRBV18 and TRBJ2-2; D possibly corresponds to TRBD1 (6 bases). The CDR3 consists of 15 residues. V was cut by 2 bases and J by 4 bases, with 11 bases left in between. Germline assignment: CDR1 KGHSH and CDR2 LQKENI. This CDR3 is CASSPYSDSTGELFF. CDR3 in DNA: TGTGCCAGCTCACCATACTCGGACAGCACCGGGGAGCTGTTTTTT.

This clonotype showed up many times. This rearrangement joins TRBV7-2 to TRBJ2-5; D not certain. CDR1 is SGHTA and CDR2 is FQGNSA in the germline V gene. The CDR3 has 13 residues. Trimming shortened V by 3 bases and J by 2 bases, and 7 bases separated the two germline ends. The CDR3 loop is CASSLVGQETQYF. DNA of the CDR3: TGTGCCAGCAGCTTGGTGGGGCAAGAGACCCAGTACTTC.

CDR3: CASSHAYGELFF. The DNA for the CDR3 is TGTGCCAGCAGCCATGCCTACGGGGAGCTGTTTTTT. The rearrangement uses TRBV7-6 and TRBJ2-2; D ambiguous. The CDR3 covers 12 residues. Trimming took 5 bases from V and 7 from J, leaving 8 bases between them. Germline CDR1 SGHVS, CDR2 FNYEAQ.